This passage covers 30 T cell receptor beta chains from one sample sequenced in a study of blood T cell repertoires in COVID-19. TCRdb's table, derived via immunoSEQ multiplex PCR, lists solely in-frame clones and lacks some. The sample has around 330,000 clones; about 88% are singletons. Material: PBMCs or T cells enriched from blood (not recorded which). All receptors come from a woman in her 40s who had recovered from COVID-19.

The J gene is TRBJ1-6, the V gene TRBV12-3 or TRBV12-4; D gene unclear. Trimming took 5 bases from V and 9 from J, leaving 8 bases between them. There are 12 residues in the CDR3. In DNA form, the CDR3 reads TGTGCCAGCAGTCCCTCCGGTTCACCCCTCCACTTT. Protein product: CASSPSGSPLHF.

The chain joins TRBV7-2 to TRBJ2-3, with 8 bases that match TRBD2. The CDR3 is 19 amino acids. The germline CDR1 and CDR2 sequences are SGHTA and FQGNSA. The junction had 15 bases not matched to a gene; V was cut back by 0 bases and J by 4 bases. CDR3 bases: TGTGCCAGCAGCTTAGCCCACCGCGCTCTGGCGGGGGGTTCAGATACGCAGTATTTT. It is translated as CASSLAHRALAGGSDTQYF.

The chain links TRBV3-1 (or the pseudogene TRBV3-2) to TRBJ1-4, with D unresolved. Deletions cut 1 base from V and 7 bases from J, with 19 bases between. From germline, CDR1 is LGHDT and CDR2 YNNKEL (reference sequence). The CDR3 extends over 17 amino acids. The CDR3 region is CASSQAVGRARGEKLFF. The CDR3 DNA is TGTGCCAGCAGCCAAGCCGTCGGGAGGGCCCGGGGTGAAAAACTGTTTTTT.

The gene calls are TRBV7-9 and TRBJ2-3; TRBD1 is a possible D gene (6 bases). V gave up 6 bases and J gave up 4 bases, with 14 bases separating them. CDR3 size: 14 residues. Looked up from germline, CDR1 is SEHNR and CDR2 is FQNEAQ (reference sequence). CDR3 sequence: CASSQGKGADTQYF. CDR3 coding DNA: TGTGCCAGCAGTCAGGGGAAGGGGGCAGATACGCAGTATTTT.

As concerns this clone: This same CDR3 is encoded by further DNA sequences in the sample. The CDR3 loop is CASSSGIQETQYF. The CDR3 DNA follows: TGTGCCAGCAGTTCCGGGATTCAAGAGACCCAGTACTTC. The rearrangement joins TRBV11-2 to TRBJ2-5; tentative D call: TRBD2 (5 bases). V was shortened by 6 bases and J by 2 bases, with 10 bases between the two germline ends. Germline V CDR1 and CDR2: SGHAT, FQNNGV. The CDR3 totals 13 residues.

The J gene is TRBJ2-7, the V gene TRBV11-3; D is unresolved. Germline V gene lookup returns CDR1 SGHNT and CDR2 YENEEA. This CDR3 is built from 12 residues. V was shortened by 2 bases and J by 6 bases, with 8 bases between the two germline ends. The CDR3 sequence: CASSLTASEQYF. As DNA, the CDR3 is TGTGCCAGCAGCTTAACTGCGAGCGAGCAGTACTTC.

CDR3 bases: TGCGCCAGCAGCTTAGCGGGAGGGCCCGAAAACATTCAGTACTTC. Translation gives CASSLAGGPENIQYF. The rearrangement links TRBV5-1 to TRBJ2-4, with 10 bases lining up with TRBD2. The CDR3 length is 15 residues. V dropped 2 bases and J dropped 5; count of bases not matched to a gene: 4. Germline-derived CDR1 and CDR2 are SGHRS and YFSETQ.

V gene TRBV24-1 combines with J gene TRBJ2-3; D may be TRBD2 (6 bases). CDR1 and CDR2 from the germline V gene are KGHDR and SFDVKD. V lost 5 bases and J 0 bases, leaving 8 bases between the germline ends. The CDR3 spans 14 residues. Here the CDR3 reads CATSAGRSTDTQYF. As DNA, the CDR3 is TGTGCCACCAGTGCGGGGAGGAGCACAGATACGCAGTATTTT.

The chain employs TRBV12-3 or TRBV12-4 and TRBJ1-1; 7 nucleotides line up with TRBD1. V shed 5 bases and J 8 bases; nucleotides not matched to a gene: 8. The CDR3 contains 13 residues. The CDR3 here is CASSTGQVGEAFF. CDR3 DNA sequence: TGTGCCAGCAGTACCGGACAGGTTGGGGAAGCTTTCTTT.

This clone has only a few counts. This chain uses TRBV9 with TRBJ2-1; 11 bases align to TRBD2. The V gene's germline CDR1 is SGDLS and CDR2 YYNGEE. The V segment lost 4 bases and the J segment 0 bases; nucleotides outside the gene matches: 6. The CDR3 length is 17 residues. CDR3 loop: CASSPRLAGSSYNEQFF. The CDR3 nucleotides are TGTGCCAGCAGCCCGCGACTAGCGGGGAGCTCCTACAATGAGCAGTTCTTC.

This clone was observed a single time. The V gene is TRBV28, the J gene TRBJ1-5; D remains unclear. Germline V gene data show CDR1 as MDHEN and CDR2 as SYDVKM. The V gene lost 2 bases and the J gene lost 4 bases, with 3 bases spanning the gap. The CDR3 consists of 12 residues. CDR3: CASSLQNQPQHF. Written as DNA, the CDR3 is TGTGCCAGCAGTTTACAAAATCAGCCCCAGCATTTT.

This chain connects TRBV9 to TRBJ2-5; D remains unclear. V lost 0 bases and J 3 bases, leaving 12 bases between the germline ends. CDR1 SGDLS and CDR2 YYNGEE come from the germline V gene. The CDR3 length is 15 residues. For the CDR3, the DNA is TGTGCCAGCAGCGTAGAGTCTTATCAGGAAGAGACCCAGTACTTC. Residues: CASSVESYQEETQYF.

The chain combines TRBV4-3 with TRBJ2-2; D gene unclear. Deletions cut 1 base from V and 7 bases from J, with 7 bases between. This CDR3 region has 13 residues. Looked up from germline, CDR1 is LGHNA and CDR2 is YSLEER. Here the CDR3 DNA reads TGCGCCAGCAGCCAAGTCGGAGTCGGGGAGCTGTTTTTT. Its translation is CASSQVGVGELFF.

In nucleotides, the CDR3 is TGTGCCACCTCGACTAGCGGGGGCGTCGGGGAGCTGTTTTTT. It translates to CATSTSGGVGELFF. The rearrangement joins TRBV19 to TRBJ2-2; the match to TRBD2 covers 12 bases. The J segment lost 7 bases and the V segment lost 10 bases, leaving 7 bases of the junction unmatched. CDR3 length: 14 amino acids. Germline CDR1 LNHDA, CDR2 SQIVND (reference sequence).

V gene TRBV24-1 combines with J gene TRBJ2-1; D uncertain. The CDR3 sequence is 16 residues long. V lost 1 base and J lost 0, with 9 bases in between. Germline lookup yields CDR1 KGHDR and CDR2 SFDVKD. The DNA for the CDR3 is TGTGCCACCAGTGATTTTTACCCGAGCTCCTACAATGAGCAGTTCTTC. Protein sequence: CATSDFYPSSYNEQFF.

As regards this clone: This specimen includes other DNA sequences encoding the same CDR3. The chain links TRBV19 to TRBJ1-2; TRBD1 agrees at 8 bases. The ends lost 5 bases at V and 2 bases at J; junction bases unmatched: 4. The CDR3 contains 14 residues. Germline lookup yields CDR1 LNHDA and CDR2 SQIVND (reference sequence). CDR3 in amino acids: CASSVDRGNYGYTF. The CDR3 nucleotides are TGTGCCAGTAGTGTTGACAGGGGAAACTATGGCTACACCTTC.

The CDR3: CASTQDRAEETQYF. In DNA, the CDR3 is TGTGCCAGCACCCAAGACAGGGCGGAGGAGACCCAGTACTTC. V gene TRBV13 combines with J gene TRBJ2-5, with 7 bases fitting TRBD1. V shed 7 bases and J 5 bases; nucleotides not matched to a gene: 10. CDR3 length: 14 residues. CDR1 and CDR2 (germline): PRHDT, FYEKMQ (reference sequence). Full variable domain (missing parts from reference TRBV13 and TRBJ2-5): AAGVIQSPRHLIKEKRETATLKCYPIPRHDTVYWYQQGPGQDPQFLISFYEKMQSDKGSIPDRFSAQQFSDYHSELNMSSLELGDSALYFCASTQDRAEETQYFGPGTRLLVL.

The CDR3 spells CASSKDRGDYEQYF. In DNA form, the CDR3 reads TGTGCCAGCAGTAAGGACAGGGGGGACTACGAGCAGTACTTC. The chain couples TRBV2 to TRBJ2-7; 10 nucleotides match TRBD1. After removal of 5 bases from V and 3 bases from J, the junction contained 4 bases not matched to a gene. CDR1 is SNHLY and CDR2 is FYNNEI in the germline V gene. The CDR3 is made up of 14 amino acids.

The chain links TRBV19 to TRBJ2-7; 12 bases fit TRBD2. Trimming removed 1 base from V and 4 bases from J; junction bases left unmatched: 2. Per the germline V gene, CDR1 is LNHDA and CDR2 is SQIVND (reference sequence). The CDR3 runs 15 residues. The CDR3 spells CASSIGLAGDYEQYF. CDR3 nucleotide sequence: TGTGCCAGTAGTATAGGACTAGCGGGAGATTACGAGCAGTACTTC.

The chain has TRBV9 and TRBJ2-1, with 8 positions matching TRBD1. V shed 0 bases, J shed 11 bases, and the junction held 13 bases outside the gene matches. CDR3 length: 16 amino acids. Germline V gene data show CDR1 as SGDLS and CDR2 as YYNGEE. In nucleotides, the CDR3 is TGTGCCAGCAGCGTAGCCCTCCCGACAGGGGCCATGAAGCAGTTCTTC. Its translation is CASSVALPTGAMKQFF.

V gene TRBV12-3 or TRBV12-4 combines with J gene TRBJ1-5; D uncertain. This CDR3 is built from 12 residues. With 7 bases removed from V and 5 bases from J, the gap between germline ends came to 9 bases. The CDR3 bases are TGTGCCAGCAAGGGAGCTGATCAGCCCCAGCATTTT. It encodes CASKGADQPQHF.

In nucleotides, the CDR3 is TGTGCCAGCAGCCCAGCCGGGACAGGAAACACTGAAGCTTTCTTT. This encodes CASSPAGTGNTEAFF. The chain links TRBV7-9 to TRBJ1-1, with 8 nucleotides matching TRBD1. CDR3 size: 15 residues. The germline V gene has CDR1 SEHNR and CDR2 FQNEAQ (reference sequence). V shed 5 bases, J shed 2 bases, and the junction held 7 bases outside the gene matches.

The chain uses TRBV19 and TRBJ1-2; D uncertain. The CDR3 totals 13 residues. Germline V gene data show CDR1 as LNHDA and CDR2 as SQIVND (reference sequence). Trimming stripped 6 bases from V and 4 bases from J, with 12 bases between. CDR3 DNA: TGTGCCAGTAGCCCCGGCGGGTTCTATGGCTACACCTTC. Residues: CASSPGGFYGYTF. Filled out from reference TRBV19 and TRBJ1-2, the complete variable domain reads DGGITQSPKYLFRKEGQNVTLSCEQNLNHDAMYWYRQDPGQGLRLIYYSQIVNDFQKGDIAEGYSVSREKKESFPLTVTSAQKNPTAFYLCASSPGGFYGYTFGSGTRLTVV.

The CDR3, as DNA: TGCGCCAGCAGCCAAGTTGAGACAGGGGCTGGGGCCAACGTCCTGACTTTC. Amino acid sequence: CASSQVETGAGANVLTF. The chain has TRBV4-1 and TRBJ2-6; 8 bases are a match to TRBD1. After removal of 1 base from V and 2 bases from J, the junction contained 4 bases not matched to a gene. Germline V gives CDR1 MGHRA, CDR2 YSYEKL. This CDR3 is 17 amino acids long.

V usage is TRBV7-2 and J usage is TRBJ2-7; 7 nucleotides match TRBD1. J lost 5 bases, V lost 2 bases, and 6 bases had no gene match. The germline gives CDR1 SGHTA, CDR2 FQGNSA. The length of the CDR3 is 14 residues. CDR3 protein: CASSLFDRVDEQYF. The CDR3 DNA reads TGTGCCAGCAGCTTATTCGACAGGGTCGACGAGCAGTACTTC.

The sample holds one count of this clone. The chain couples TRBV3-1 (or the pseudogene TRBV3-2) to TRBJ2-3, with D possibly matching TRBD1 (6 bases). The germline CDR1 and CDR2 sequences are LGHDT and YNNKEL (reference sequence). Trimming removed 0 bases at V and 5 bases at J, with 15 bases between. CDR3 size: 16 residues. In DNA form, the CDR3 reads TGTGCCAGCAGCCAAGATTGGGTGGGGGCCGGAGATACGCAGTATTTT. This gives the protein CASSQDWVGAGDTQYF.

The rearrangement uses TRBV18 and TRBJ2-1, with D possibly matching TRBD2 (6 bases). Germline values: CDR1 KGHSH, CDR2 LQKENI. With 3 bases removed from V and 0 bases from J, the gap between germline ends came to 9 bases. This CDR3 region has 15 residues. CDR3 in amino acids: CASSPLAISYNEQFF. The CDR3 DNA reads TGTGCCAGCTCACCCCTAGCGATCTCCTACAATGAGCAGTTCTTC.

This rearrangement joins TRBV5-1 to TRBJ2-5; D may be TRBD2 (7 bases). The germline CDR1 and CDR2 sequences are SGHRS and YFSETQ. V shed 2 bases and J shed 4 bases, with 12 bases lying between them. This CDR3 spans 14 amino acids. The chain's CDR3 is CASSFHREGETQYF. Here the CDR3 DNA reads TGCGCCAGCAGCTTCCACAGGGAGGGAGAGACCCAGTACTTC.

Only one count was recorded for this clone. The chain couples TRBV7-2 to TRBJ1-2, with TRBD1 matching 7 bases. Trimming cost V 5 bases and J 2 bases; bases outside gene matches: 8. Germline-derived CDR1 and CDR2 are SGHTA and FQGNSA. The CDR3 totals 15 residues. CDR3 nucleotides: TGTGCCAGCAGCGCATACAGGGGAGCGAACTATGGCTACACCTTC. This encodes CASSAYRGANYGYTF.

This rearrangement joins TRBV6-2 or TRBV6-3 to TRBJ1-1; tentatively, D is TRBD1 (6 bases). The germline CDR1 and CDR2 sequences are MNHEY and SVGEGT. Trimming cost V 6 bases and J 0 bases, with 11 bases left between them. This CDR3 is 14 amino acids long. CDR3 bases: TGTGCCAGCAGCTCGGGACATCTGAACACTGAAGCTTTCTTT. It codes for CASSSGHLNTEAFF.